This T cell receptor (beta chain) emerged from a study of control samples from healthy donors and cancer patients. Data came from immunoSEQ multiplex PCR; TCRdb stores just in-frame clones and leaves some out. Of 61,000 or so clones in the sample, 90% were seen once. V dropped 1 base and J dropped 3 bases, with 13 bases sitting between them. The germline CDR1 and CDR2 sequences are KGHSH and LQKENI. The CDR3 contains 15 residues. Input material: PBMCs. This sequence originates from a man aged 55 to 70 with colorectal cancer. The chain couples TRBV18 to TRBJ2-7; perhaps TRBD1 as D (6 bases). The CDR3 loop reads CASSPRGPGDYEQYF. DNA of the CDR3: TGTGCCAGCTCACCACGGGGACCAGGGGACTACGAGCAGTACTTC.